Each of the 26 T cell receptor beta chains below was sequenced from the same sample in a study of CD8 T cells in ankylosing spondylitis (TCRdb year 2017). Library preparation employed 5' RACE. The reads were generated on an Illumina HiSeq 2500. TCRdb passed the public sequencing reads through fastp at Q25 and MiXCR, retaining productive beta sequences. CDR3 protein duplicates are merged, each entry listing the most common genes and DNA. Within this sample are hundreds of thousands of distinct CDR3 sequences, with 17% of them counted one time only. The top ten constitute approximately 0.93% of the sample. Their specific antigens are unknown. What the work shows at the level of the full study, not this receptor alone: Blood from ankylosing spondylitis patients appeared to be characterized by a TCR beta motif composed of about eight highly homologous amino acid variants.

The sample taken for sequencing was blood, either unsorted or a sorted T cell fraction (not recorded which). Every receptor here comes from a male donor with ankylosing spondylitis.

This clonotype was found a few times. The genes are TRBV20-1 and TRBJ1-5; 8 bases line up with TRBD1. CDR3 length: 18 amino acids. Trimming removed 2 bases from V and 0 bases from J; junction bases left unmatched: 12. The germline V gene has CDR1 DFQATT and CDR2 SNEGSKA (reference sequence). CDR3 sequence: CSARLPTGALYSNQPQHF. In DNA, the CDR3 is TGCAGTGCTAGACTACCGACAGGGGCCCTCTATAGCAATCAGCCCCAGCATTTT.

The chain combines TRBV12-3 or TRBV12-4 with TRBJ1-2; 12 bases are a match to TRBD1. This CDR3 has 15 residues. V was pared by 6 bases and J by 5 bases, with 7 bases of the junction left unmatched. The CDR3 bases are TGTGCCAGCAGGTCCGGGACAGGGGGCAGGTATGGCTACACCTTC. Amino acid sequence: CASRSGTGGRYGYTF.

In this sample, this clonotype turned up a few times. The chain uses TRBV6-1 and TRBJ2-7; TRBD2 matches 11 bases. The CDR3 consists of 16 residues. Germline CDR1 and CDR2: MNHNS and SASEGT. J gave up 3 bases and V 6 bases, and 10 bases lay outside the gene matches. In DNA form, the CDR3 reads TGTGCCAGCAGCCCTACTAGCGGGGGTGGTATCTACGAGCAGTACTTC. Translating gives CASSPTSGGGIYEQYF.

The V call is TRBV10-2, the J call TRBJ2-1; D is possibly TRBD1 (6 bases). CDR1 WSHSY and CDR2 SAAADI come from the germline V gene. Trimming cost V 4 bases and J 1 base, with 20 bases left between them. The CDR3 loop spans 18 amino acids. Here the CDR3 reads CASSVQGPSMGSYNEQFF. In nucleotides, the CDR3 is TGCGCCAGCAGTGTACAGGGACCGTCAATGGGGTCCTACAATGAGCAGTTCTTC.

There are a few counts of this clonotype. The V gene is TRBV6-5, the J gene TRBJ1-1, with D maybe TRBD1 (6 bases). V shed 5 bases and J shed 4 bases, with 17 bases lying between them. The CDR3 sequence is 15 residues long. The germline gives CDR1 MNHEY, CDR2 SVGAGI. CDR3 coding DNA: TGTGCCAGCAGTAACCCACAGGGCTTGGGCACTGAAGCTTTCTTT. It codes for CASSNPQGLGTEAFF.

This clonotype was seen only a few times. CDR3 sequence reads: CATSGRRTDGYTF. The CDR3 region has the DNA TGTGCCACCAGCGGCCGGCGCACGGATGGCTACACCTTC. This rearrangement joins TRBV15 to TRBJ1-2; no firm D call. CDR1 and CDR2 from the germline V gene are LNHNV and YYDKDF (reference sequence). CDR3 length: 13 amino acids. Trimming removed 5 bases at V and 6 bases at J, with 13 bases between.

The chain couples TRBV20-1 to TRBJ1-3; D ambiguous. The CDR3 consists of 13 residues. Per the germline V gene, CDR1 is DFQATT and CDR2 is SNEGSKA (reference sequence). V was clipped by 4 bases and J by 0 bases, with 7 bases between them. The DNA of the CDR3 is TGCAGTGCTACTGCTATCTCTGGAAACACCATATATTTT. Translation: CSATAISGNTIYF.

The V gene is TRBV3-1, the J gene TRBJ1-1; D is undetermined. The CDR3 spans 16 residues. Germline CDR1 is LGHDT and CDR2 is YNNKEL (reference sequence). V dropped 1 base and J dropped 3 bases, with 15 bases sitting between them. The CDR3 sequence is CASSQVFTSHDTEAFF. The CDR3 DNA is TGTGCCAGCAGCCAAGTATTCACGTCTCACGACACTGAAGCTTTCTTT.

This clonotype was observed a handful of times. The chain recombines TRBV5-6 with TRBJ2-1, with D unresolved. CDR1 is SGHDT, CDR2 YYEEEE, per germline. The CDR3 covers 11 residues. The V end lost 4 bases, the J end lost 10 bases, and 9 bases lay between the germline ends. CDR3 nucleotide sequence: TGTGCCAGCAGCGCGTCTAGGGAGCAGTTCTTC. Amino acid sequence: CASSASREQFF.

This rearrangement joins TRBV18 to TRBJ2-2, with TRBD2 identical over 9 bases. The V gene end was trimmed by 1 base and the J gene end by 5 bases; junction bases not matched to a gene: 11. CDR3 length equals 18 residues. CDR1 KGHSH and CDR2 LQKENI come from the germline V gene. This CDR3 reads CASSPRPSGTGRTGELFF. CDR3 sequence (DNA): TGTGCCAGCTCACCACGCCCTAGCGGGACTGGTAGGACCGGGGAGCTGTTTTTT.

The chain combines TRBV9 with TRBJ1-1, with 7 bases fitting TRBD1. The CDR3 has 14 amino acids. V lost 4 bases, J lost 3 bases, and 6 bases stayed unmatched. Germline V CDR1 and CDR2: SGDLS, YYNGEE. The CDR3 nucleotides are TGTGCCAGCAGCCCCCTGACAGGGCACACTGAAGCTTTCTTT. Amino acid sequence: CASSPLTGHTEAFF.

The rearrangement joins TRBV20-1 to TRBJ2-7, with 7 positions matching TRBD1. This CDR3 has 13 amino acids. Germline V gene sequence: CDR1 DFQATT, CDR2 SNEGSKA (reference sequence). The V gene end was trimmed by 3 bases and the J gene end by 4 bases; junction bases not matched to a gene: 6. Written as DNA, the CDR3 is TGCAGTGCTAGGGGACAGTCGACGTACGAGCAGTACTTC. The encoded protein is CSARGQSTYEQYF.

This clonotype was recorded many times. The rearrangement links TRBV6-2 or TRBV6-3 to TRBJ2-1, with 13 bases lining up with TRBD2. The length of the CDR3 is 17 residues. V shed 4 bases, J shed 6 bases, and the junction held 9 bases outside the gene matches. From germline, CDR1 is MNHEY and CDR2 SVGEGT. The DNA of the CDR3 is TGTGCCAGCAGTTCTCCTCGACTAGCGGGAGGAGGCAATGAGCAGTTCTTC. Protein product: CASSSPRLAGGGNEQFF.

This rearrangement joins TRBV7-2 to TRBJ1-3; no clear D gene. Per germline, CDR1 SGHTA and CDR2 FQGNSA. Trimming pared 5 bases from V and 0 bases from J, leaving 11 bases between. The CDR3 consists of 15 residues. CDR3 bases: TGTGCCAGCAGCCAAAGACGGCTCTCTGGAAACACCATATATTTT. Translation: CASSQRRLSGNTIYF. Full variable domain (missing parts from reference TRBV7-2 and TRBJ1-3): GAGVSQSPSNKVTEKGKDVELRCDPISGHTALYWYRQSLGQGLEFLIYFQGNSAPDKSGLPSDRFSAERTGGSVSTLTIQRTQQEDSAVYLCASSQRRLSGNTIYFGEGSWLTVV.

This clonotype was recorded many times. The chain recombines TRBV5-1 with TRBJ2-1; TRBD2 matches 7 bases. Germline V CDR1 and CDR2: SGHRS, YFSETQ. The CDR3 extends over 16 amino acids. V trimming: 4 bases; J trimming: 12 bases; junction bases outside the gene matches: 19. The CDR3 sequence is CASSRTLADPPLGQFF. CDR3 coding DNA: TGCGCCAGCAGCAGGACCCTAGCGGACCCGCCTCTGGGGCAGTTCTTC.

This clonotype was seen only a few times. V is TRBV11-1 and J is TRBJ2-2, with 16 positions matching TRBD2. Germline CDR1 is SGHAT and CDR2 is FQDESV (reference sequence). The CDR3 extends over 18 amino acids. The J segment lost 5 bases and the V segment lost 6 bases, leaving 9 bases of the junction unmatched. CDR3 coding DNA: TGTGCCAGCAGTCCGGGACTAGCGGGAGGGCCAAGTACCGGGGAGCTGTTTTTT. Translation: CASSPGLAGGPSTGELFF.

The rearrangement links TRBV19 to TRBJ2-1; 8 bases match TRBD2. This CDR3 has 14 amino acids. V was pared by 7 bases and J by 5 bases, with 7 bases of the junction left unmatched. Germline-derived CDR1 and CDR2 are LNHDA and SQIVND (reference sequence). CDR3 DNA sequence: TGTGCCAGTAACGGGGGGGGCCCAAACAATGAGCAGTTCTTC. This encodes CASNGGGPNNEQFF.

The rearrangement uses TRBV5-1 and TRBJ2-4; no definite D call. CDR1 is SGHRS, CDR2 YFSETQ, per germline. The CDR3 is made up of 15 amino acids. Trimming removed 0 bases from V and 0 bases from J, with 7 bases in between. The CDR3 here is CASSLAAGAKNIQYF. CDR3 DNA sequence: TGCGCCAGCAGCTTGGCCGCAGGAGCCAAAAACATTCAGTACTTC.

This rearrangement joins TRBV6-2 or TRBV6-3 to TRBJ2-3; D perhaps matches TRBD1 (6 bases). The CDR3 is 15 residues long. Trimming removed 4 bases at V and 1 base at J, with 12 bases between. CDR1 MNHEY and CDR2 SVGEGT come from the germline V gene. In nucleotides, the CDR3 is TGTGCCAGCAGTTCTTCAGGGGTAGGCACAGATACGCAGTATTTT. Encoded protein: CASSSSGVGTDTQYF.

The rearrangement uses TRBV3-1 and TRBJ1-6, with D perhaps TRBD1 (5 bases). The CDR3 is 16 residues long. Looked up from germline, CDR1 is LGHDT and CDR2 is YNNKEL (reference sequence). Trimming removed 0 bases from V and 9 bases from J, with 15 bases in between. For the CDR3, the DNA is TGTGCCAGCAGCCAAGATTCGGGGAAAAGGGGTTCACCCCTCCACTTT. Translating it yields CASSQDSGKRGSPLHF.

This chain connects TRBV3-1 to TRBJ2-1; 7 positions match TRBD2. CDR3 length equals 15 residues. V trimming: 8 bases; J trimming: 0 bases; junction bases outside the gene matches: 7. The germline V gene encodes CDR1 LGHDT and CDR2 YNNKEL (reference sequence). The CDR3 DNA reads TGTGCCAGCTCCGGCGGACTAGGCTCCTACAATGAGCAGTTCTTC. As protein: CASSGGLGSYNEQFF.

The chain recombines TRBV7-8 with TRBJ2-1; TRBD1 is a possible D gene (5 bases). CDR1 is SGHVS, CDR2 FQNEAQ, per germline. The V and J ends lost 0 bases and 6 bases respectively, with 18 bases between them. The CDR3 extends over 17 amino acids. Here the CDR3 reads CASSLAWRPARGNEQFF. The CDR3 DNA follows: TGTGCCAGCAGCTTAGCGTGGCGACCAGCAAGGGGCAATGAGCAGTTCTTC. The whole variable domain, filled in from reference TRBV7-8 and TRBJ2-1, reads GAGVSQSPRYKVAKRGQDVALRCDPISGHVSLFWYQQALGQGPEFLTYFQNEAQLDKSGLPSDRFFAERPEGSVSTLKIQRTQQEDSAVYLCASSLAWRPARGNEQFFGPGTRLTVL.

The chain is built from TRBV20-1 and TRBJ2-7, with D possibly TRBD2 on 6 matching bases. The CDR3 runs to 12 residues. CDR1 is DFQATT and CDR2 is SNEGSKA in the germline V gene (reference sequence). V was trimmed by 8 bases and J by 5 bases, leaving 16 bases between them. CDR3 region: CSTSQSGDEQYF. The DNA of the CDR3 is TGCAGTACCAGCCAATCGGGGGACGAGCAGTACTTC.

This clonotype was counted only a few times. The rearrangement joins TRBV7-2 to TRBJ2-3, with D perhaps given as TRBD1 or TRBD2 (5 bases each). Germline CDR1 reads SGHTA; CDR2 reads FQGNSA. This CDR3 is built from 15 residues. V was cut by 7 bases and J by 1 base, with 15 bases left in between. CDR3 bases: TGTGCCAGCACCACCTCGGGACCTCGCACAGATACGCAGTATTTT. Amino acids: CASTTSGPRTDTQYF.

The CDR3 is CSAGTLWAYEQYF. The CDR3 DNA follows: TGCAGTGCCGGGACTTTATGGGCCTACGAGCAGTACTTC. The genes are TRBV20-1 and TRBJ2-7, with D tentatively TRBD2 (6 bases). This CDR3 has 13 residues. Per the germline V gene, CDR1 is DFQATT and CDR2 is SNEGSKA (reference sequence). V was pared by 6 bases and J by 2 bases, with 14 bases between.

This clonotype was picked up many times. The chain links TRBV29-1 to TRBJ2-7; the D gene is possibly TRBD2 (6 bases). The V end was cut by 3 bases, the J end by 5 bases, with 11 bases between. The CDR3 extends over 12 amino acids. CDR1 is SQVTM, CDR2 ANQGSEA, per germline. The CDR3 is CSVDLAKDEQYF. Here the CDR3 DNA reads TGCAGCGTTGACCTAGCGAAAGACGAGCAGTACTTC.